This TCR gamma chain comes out of a study of Vδ1+ human thymocytes. Study-wide findings and caveats: About 20% of thymic delta-chain sequences were Vdelta2, with few Vdelta3, unlike blood Vdelta1+ controls. Thymic TRG and TRD repertoires appeared highly polyclonal.

After alphabeta T cell depletion, CD3+ Vdelta1+ Vdelta2- thymocytes were sorted. RNA was extracted from the cells and then reverse transcribed. The CDR3 regions were amplified by multiplex PCR from V-gene primers to a constant-region primer. TCRdb reanalysed the multiplex PCR reads via CATT. The sample carries tens of thousands of gamma-chain clones, about an eighth recorded once. There are 11 residues in the CDR3. After removal of 12 bases from V and 7 bases from J, the junction contained 8 bases not matched to a gene. The germline gives CDR1 GITISATS, CDR2 ISYDGTV (reference sequence). Turning to this clone: Its antigen is not identified.

The sequence derives from a child under two years old who had congenital heart surgery. This chain links TRGV9 with TRGJP1. Sample: Vdelta1+ gamma-delta thymocytes from the thymus. Subset meaning: FACS-sorted CD3+ TCRalphabeta- TCRVdelta1+ TCRVdelta2- thymocytes. CDR3 sequence (DNA): TGTGCCGGTTTAGGTGGTTGGTTCAAGATATTT. Its protein is CAGLGGWFKIF.